This T cell receptor (beta chain) was recovered during a study of identical twins. Using its own MiXCR run on the 5' RACE reads, TCRdb lists one record per CDR3 protein. The sample carries fewer than 650,000 distinct CDR3 sequences, 7.5% to 10% recorded once. V lost 0 bases and J 2 bases, leaving 14 bases between the germline ends. Germline V lookup: CDR1 KGHSH, CDR2 LQKENI. The CDR3 loop spans 17 amino acids. The sample was also reused in another study, on yellow fever vaccine responses in identical twins.

Sequenced material: PBMCs. V gene TRBV18 combines with J gene TRBJ2-1; D may be TRBD1 (5 bases). This receptor was taken from a young woman in good health. The CDR3 DNA reads as TGTGCCAGCTCACCACCGGTGAAGGACATAGCCTACAATGAGCAGTTCTTC. It codes for CASSPPVKDIAYNEQFF.